What follows are 22 T cell receptor beta chains derived from one specimen sequenced in a study of cytomegalovirus exposure and HLA in healthy donors. The PCR had 60 Vbeta and 13 Jbeta primers. Measured with immunoSEQ multiplex PCR; TCRdb has only the in-frame clones, and not every one. The table lists around 150,000 clones, 65% to 85% of them singletons. The sequenced material came from PBMCs. These receptors all stem from a male donor in good health and CMV-seropositive.

J is TRBJ2-6 and V is TRBV5-1; TRBD1 matches at 9 bases. This CDR3 region has 18 residues. Germline V lookup: CDR1 SGHRS, CDR2 YFSETQ. V dropped 2 bases and J dropped 4; count of bases not matched to a gene: 10. The CDR3 bases are TGCGCCAGCAGCTTAACGTTACAGGGGGCTGCAGGGGCCAACGTCCTGACTTTC. Protein sequence: CASSLTLQGAAGANVLTF.

The V call is TRBV7-9, the J call TRBJ2-7; 14 bases line up with TRBD2. Germline V lookup: CDR1 SEHNR, CDR2 FQNEAQ (reference sequence). V lost 5 bases to trimming and J lost 7 bases; unmatched junction nucleotides: 7. This CDR3 is 15 amino acids long. The CDR3 DNA reads TGTGCCAGCAGCCCTAGACTAGCGGGAGGGGTGGAGCAGTACTTC. Translating gives CASSPRLAGGVEQYF. Based on the CDR3 plus reference TRBV7-9 and TRBJ2-7, the full variable domain is DTGVSQNPRHKITKRGQNVTFRCDPISEHNRLYWYRQTLGQGPEFLTYFQNEAQLEKSRLLSDRFSAERPKGSFSTLEIQRTEQGDSAMYLCASSPRLAGGVEQYFGPGTRLTVT.

The chain joins TRBV6-5 to TRBJ2-5, with 8 nucleotides matching TRBD1. The germline V gene has CDR1 MNHEY and CDR2 SVGAGI. The CDR3 runs 14 residues. The junction had 12 bases not matched to a gene; V was cut back by 11 bases and J by 4 bases. The CDR3 nucleotides are TGTGCCGCGAGGGATCTGGACAGGGCAGAGACCCAGTACTTC. Protein product: CAARDLDRAETQYF.

Regarding this clone: Other DNA sequences from this sample encode an identical CDR3 as well. The chain uses TRBV7-2 and TRBJ1-4, with 8 bases aligning to TRBD1. The V gene end was trimmed by 3 bases and the J gene end by 4 bases; junction bases not matched to a gene: 4. CDR3 length: 15 residues. Germline CDR1 is SGHTA and CDR2 is FQGNSA. CDR3: CASSFTGGINEKLFF. The CDR3 DNA reads TGTGCCAGCAGCTTCACAGGGGGTATTAATGAAAAACTGTTTTTT.

In the case of this clone: The junction shows a germline mismatch at one end, possibly a read error. The chain couples TRBV7-9 to TRBJ2-7; 10 bases match TRBD1. This CDR3 contains 16 residues. From germline, CDR1 is SEHNR and CDR2 FQNEAQ (reference sequence). This chain's CDR3 is CTSSFPLTGGPYEQYF. The CDR3 bases are TGTACCAGCAGCTTTCCCCTGACAGGGGGCCCCTACGAGCAGTACTTC.

This chain links TRBV10-3 with TRBJ1-2, with D tentatively TRBD1 (6 bases). Germline values: CDR1 ENHRY, CDR2 SYGVKD. With 2 bases removed from V and 2 bases from J, the gap between germline ends came to 12 bases. The CDR3 has 15 amino acids. The CDR3 DNA is TGTGCCATCAGTGAGGGACAGACCACGAACTATGGCTACACCTTC. Translation gives CAISEGQTTNYGYTF.

This chain uses TRBV25-1 with TRBJ2-7; possibly TRBD2 for D (5 bases). The V and J ends lost 1 base and 3 bases respectively, with 10 bases between them. CDR1 is MGHDK, CDR2 SYGVNS, per germline. The CDR3 spans 14 residues. The CDR3 coding sequence is TGTGCCAGCAGTGAATCGGGGAGTCTCTACGAGCAGTACTTC. Encoded protein: CASSESGSLYEQYF.

J is TRBJ2-1 and V is TRBV9; D is undetermined. The germline CDR1 and CDR2 sequences are SGDLS and YYNGEE. The V end was cut by 0 bases, the J end by 4 bases, with 8 bases between. CDR3 length equals 14 residues. Here the CDR3 reads CASSVGLGYNEQFF. The CDR3 coding sequence is TGTGCCAGCAGCGTAGGGCTAGGATACAATGAGCAGTTCTTC.

In nucleotides, the CDR3 is TGTGCCAGCAGACTAGCGGGAGGACGGGCAGATACGCAGTATTTT. Translated: CASRLAGGRADTQYF. J is TRBJ2-3 and V is TRBV5-4, with 12 positions matching TRBD2. Germline assignment: CDR1 SGHNT and CDR2 YYREEE (reference sequence). The CDR3 length is 15 residues. J was trimmed by 4 bases and V by 5 bases; bases with no gene match: 5. Together with reference TRBV5-4 and TRBJ2-3, the CDR3 gives the full variable domain: ETGVTQSPTHLIKTRGQQVTLRCSSQSGHNTVSWYQQALGQGPQFIFQYYREEENGRGNFPPRFSGLQFPNYSSELNVNALELDDSALYLCASRLAGGRADTQYFGPGTRLTVL.

The chain couples TRBV6-4 to TRBJ1-2; 8 nucleotides line up with TRBD1. V dropped 4 bases and J dropped 8; count of bases not matched to a gene: 9. The germline gives CDR1 MRHNA, CDR2 SNTAGT. This CDR3 region has 14 residues. CDR3: CASSGTGGSWGYTF. The DNA for the CDR3 is TGTGCCAGCAGTGGAACAGGGGGGTCGTGGGGCTACACCTTC.

The V gene is TRBV7-9, the J gene TRBJ2-1; TRBD2 aligns across 11 bases. CDR3 length: 16 residues. Germline lookup yields CDR1 SEHNR and CDR2 FQNEAQ (reference sequence). V dropped 5 bases and J dropped 8; count of bases not matched to a gene: 11. Written as DNA, the CDR3 is TGTGCCAGCAGCCCCCAGACTAGCGGGATTTTTGATGAGCAGTTCTTC. This encodes CASSPQTSGIFDEQFF.

This clone was picked up one time. J is TRBJ1-2 and V is TRBV5-6; TRBD1 matches at 8 bases. There are 15 residues in the CDR3. The V gene end was trimmed by 5 bases and the J gene end by 5 bases; junction bases not matched to a gene: 11. Germline CDR1 SGHDT, CDR2 YYEEEE. Written as DNA, the CDR3 is TGTGCCAGCAGGTGGCAGGGGGCGCATCAGTATGGCTACACCTTC. Translating it yields CASRWQGAHQYGYTF.

The genes are TRBV4-3 and TRBJ2-7; no firm D call. Germline assignment: CDR1 LGHNA and CDR2 YSLEER. The CDR3 loop spans 15 amino acids. Trimming removed 4 bases at V and 2 bases at J, with 15 bases between. Here the CDR3 DNA reads TGCGCCAGCAGCCCCCTGTCGACGGGTCCCTACGAGCAGTACTTC. Its protein is CASSPLSTGPYEQYF.

The chain is built from TRBV9 and TRBJ2-5; 7 bases are a match to TRBD2. The junction had 9 bases not matched to a gene; V was cut back by 0 bases and J by 1 base. The CDR3 contains 17 residues. Germline V gene sequence: CDR1 SGDLS, CDR2 YYNGEE. The CDR3 sequence is CASSVDVGGALQETQYF. Written as DNA, the CDR3 is TGTGCCAGCAGCGTAGATGTGGGAGGGGCCCTCCAAGAGACCCAGTACTTC. Together with reference TRBV9 and TRBJ2-5, the CDR3 gives the full variable domain: DSGVTQTPKHLITATGQRVTLRCSPRSGDLSVYWYQQSLDQGLQFLIQYYNGEERAKGNILERFSAQQFPDLHSELNLSSLELGDSALYFCASSVDVGGALQETQYFGPGTRLLVL.

The CDR3 here is CASSLAQGSPGELFF. In DNA, the CDR3 is TGTGCCAGCAGCTTAGCGCAGGGGAGTCCCGGGGAGCTGTTTTTT. V and J are TRBV7-9 and TRBJ2-2; perhaps TRBD1 as D (6 bases). Looked up from germline, CDR1 is SEHNR and CDR2 is FQNEAQ (reference sequence). There are 15 residues in the CDR3. V was shortened by 0 bases and J by 6 bases, with 11 bases between the two germline ends.

This clone was detected once. V and J are TRBV15 and TRBJ2-7, with 7 nucleotides matching TRBD2. V lost 7 bases and J lost 0; bases outside the gene matches: 12. CDR3 length: 16 residues. Germline V gene data show CDR1 as LNHNV and CDR2 as YYDKDF (reference sequence). The CDR3 spells CATKEGTGGSSYEQYF. The CDR3 DNA reads as TGTGCCACCAAGGAGGGTACGGGGGGAAGCTCCTACGAGCAGTACTTC.

This chain joins TRBV28 and TRBJ1-2; D is unclear. This CDR3 is built from 11 residues. Trimming cost V 6 bases and J 5 bases, with 7 bases left between them. CDR1 and CDR2 from the germline V gene are MDHEN and SYDVKM. The CDR3 DNA is TGTGCCAGCAGGTGGGAGTATGGCTACACCTTC. Its protein is CASRWEYGYTF.

J is TRBJ1-6 and V is TRBV19; D perhaps matches TRBD1 (6 bases). V was clipped by 7 bases and J by 10 bases, with 14 bases between them. Per the germline V gene, CDR1 is LNHDA and CDR2 is SQIVND (reference sequence). This CDR3 has 13 residues. The CDR3 reads CASIDTRGSPLHF. The CDR3 region has the DNA TGTGCCAGTATCGACACCAGGGGATCACCCCTCCACTTT.

Here the CDR3 DNA reads TGTGCCAGCAGCCCGCGGGACGGCTATGGCTACACCTTC. It encodes CASSPRDGYGYTF. The chain employs TRBV7-9 and TRBJ1-2, with a possible D match to TRBD1 (5 bases). CDR3 size: 13 residues. Looked up from germline, CDR1 is SEHNR and CDR2 is FQNEAQ (reference sequence). The V gene lost 5 bases and the J gene lost 4 bases, with 11 bases spanning the gap.

The chain combines TRBV18 with TRBJ2-7, with 11 bases that match TRBD2. V dropped 4 bases and J dropped 3; count of bases not matched to a gene: 5. The CDR3 is 15 amino acids. In germline, CDR1 is KGHSH, CDR2 LQKENI. The CDR3 protein is CASSRSGTSGYEQYF. CDR3 in DNA: TGTGCCAGCTCACGTTCCGGGACTAGCGGCTACGAGCAGTACTTC.

This chain links TRBV28 with TRBJ2-1, with TRBD1 matching 7 bases. The CDR3 is made up of 14 amino acids. V was pared by 5 bases and J by 4 bases, with 5 bases of the junction left unmatched. Looked up from germline, CDR1 is MDHEN and CDR2 is SYDVKM. The CDR3, as DNA: TGTGCCAGCAGTCCTTGGGGACAGTACAATGAGCAGTTCTTC. Translating gives CASSPWGQYNEQFF.

This clone came up a few times. The chain recombines TRBV6-1 with TRBJ1-4, with D hard to call. The V gene lost 4 bases and the J gene lost 5 bases, with 14 bases spanning the gap. The CDR3 consists of 15 residues. Germline V CDR1 and CDR2: MNHNS, SASEGT. The CDR3: CASSGRLQPNEKLFF. The CDR3 coding sequence is TGTGCCAGCAGTGGGAGGCTACAACCGAATGAAAAACTGTTTTTT.